This T cell receptor beta chain was obtained from a study of blood T cell repertoires in COVID-19. Seattle-derived patients entered the study during active infection and were followed longitudinally. CDR1 and CDR2 (germline): SGHKS, YYEKEE (reference sequence). CDR3 length equals 16 residues. V was clipped by 2 bases and J by 3 bases, with 14 bases between them. The authors' processing: How many nucleated cells were present was estimated from reference gene primer amplification. Data came from immunoSEQ multiplex PCR; TCRdb stores just in-frame clones and leaves some out. V, J and clone size reflect that table, while D and trimming were determined from the DNA. The sample has 200,000 to 300,000 clones; approximately 86% are singletons.

The TCR sequence derives from a woman aged 55-70 years with COVID-19, enrolled during active disease. V gene TRBV5-5 combines with J gene TRBJ2-2; tentative D call: TRBD2 (5 bases). The sequenced material came from peripheral blood. CDR3 region: CASSLRGSGDTGELFF. The CDR3 bases are TGTGCCAGCAGCTTACGAGGGAGCGGTGACACCGGGGAGCTGTTTTTT.